This TCR beta chain comes out of a study of T cells in Graves' hyperthyroidism and ophthalmopathy. The CDR3 extends over 14 amino acids. Between the trimmed V and J ends, which lost 3 bases and 8 bases, there was a span of 14 bases. CDR1 is MNHEY and CDR2 is SVGEGT in the germline V gene. This clonotype turned up a few times. The antigen remains unidentified. Broader study findings: Most thyroid clonotypes expanded above 0.001 appeared in blood too.

No progression to ophthalmopathy during 18 months of follow-up defined stable disease. Using around 10 ml of fresh peripheral blood, PBMCs were prepared. There were TCR beta CDR3 regions amplified from RNA transcripts. HTBI primers were employed in a first-round RT-PCR of the TCR CDR3. TCRdb called the multiplex PCR reads again in MiXCR, with one record for every CDR3 protein. The data hold around 340,000 distinct CDR3 sequences, with roughly 14% observed a single time. The source material was blood. The receptor comes from a woman in her 30s with Graves' hyperthyroidism. V and J are TRBV6-2 or TRBV6-3 and TRBJ2-1; no reliable D call. The CDR3 DNA reads TGTGCCAGCAGTTATCCGGCATCCAGTGATGAGCAGTTCTTC. This codes for CASSYPASSDEQFF.